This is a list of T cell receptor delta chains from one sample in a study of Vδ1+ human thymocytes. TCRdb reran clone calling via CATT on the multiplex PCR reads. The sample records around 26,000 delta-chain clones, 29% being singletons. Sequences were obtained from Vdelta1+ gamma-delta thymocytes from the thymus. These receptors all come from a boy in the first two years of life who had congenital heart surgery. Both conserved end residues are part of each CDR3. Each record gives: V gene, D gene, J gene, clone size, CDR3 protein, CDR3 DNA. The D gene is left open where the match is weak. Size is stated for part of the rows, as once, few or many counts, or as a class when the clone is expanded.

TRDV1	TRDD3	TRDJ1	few	CALGETPSGVIYWGIGANTDKLIF	TGTGCTCTTGGGGAAACTCCCTCCGGAGTAATATACTGGGGGATCGGGGCTAACACCGATAAACTCATCTTT
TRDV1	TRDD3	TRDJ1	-	CALGELRFYNWGIRELIF	TGTGCTCTTGGGGAACTCCGCTTCTACAATTGGGGGATACGGGAACTCATCTTT
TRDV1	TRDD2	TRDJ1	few	CALGGRAFLYGASTDKLIF	TGTGCTCTTGGGGGAAGGGCCTTCCTATACGGGGCAAGCACCGATAAACTCATCTTT
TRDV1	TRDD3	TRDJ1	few	CALGELRLGVPYTDKLIF	TGTGCTCTTGGGGAACTCCGACTGGGGGTTCCGTACACCGATAAACTCATCTTT
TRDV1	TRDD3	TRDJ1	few	CALGERPSYFLLGDTWTDKLIF	TGTGCTCTTGGGGAACGGCCTTCCTACTTTTTACTGGGGGATACTTGGACCGATAAACTCATCTTT
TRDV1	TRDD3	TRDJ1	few	CALGDSAGLLRILGDTTDKLIF	TGTGCTCTTGGGGACTCGGCCGGCCTCCTACGTATACTGGGGGATACGACCGATAAACTCATCTTT
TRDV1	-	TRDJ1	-	CALGPDPGGYPGGKLIF	TGTGCTCTTGGGCCTGACCCTGGTGGATACCCCGGCGGTAAACTCATCTTT
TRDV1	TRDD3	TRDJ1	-	CALGEKWILPVLGEIYTDKLIF	TGTGCTCTTGGGGAAAAATGGATCCTACCCGTACTGGGGGAGATTTACACCGATAAACTCATCTTT
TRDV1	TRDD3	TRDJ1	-	CALGENGLGDTHLTSGTKLIF	TGTGCTCTTGGGGAAAACGGGCTGGGGGATACGCACCTCACCTCCGGCACAAAACTCATCTTT
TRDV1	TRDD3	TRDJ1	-	CALGESLGIRTDKLIF	TGTGCTCTTGGGGAAAGCTTAGGGATACGGACCGATAAACTCATCTTT